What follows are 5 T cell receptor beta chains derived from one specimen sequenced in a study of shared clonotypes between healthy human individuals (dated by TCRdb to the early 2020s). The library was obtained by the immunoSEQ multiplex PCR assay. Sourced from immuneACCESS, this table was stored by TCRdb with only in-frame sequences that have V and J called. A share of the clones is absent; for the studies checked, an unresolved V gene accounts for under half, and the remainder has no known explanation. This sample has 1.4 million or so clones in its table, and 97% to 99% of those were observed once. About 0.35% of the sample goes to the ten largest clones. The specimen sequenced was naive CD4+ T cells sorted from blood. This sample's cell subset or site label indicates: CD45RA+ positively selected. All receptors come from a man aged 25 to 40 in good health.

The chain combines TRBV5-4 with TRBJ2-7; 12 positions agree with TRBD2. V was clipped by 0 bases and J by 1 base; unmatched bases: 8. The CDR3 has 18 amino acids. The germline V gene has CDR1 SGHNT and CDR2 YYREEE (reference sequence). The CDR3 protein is CASSLVTSGRSNSYEQYF. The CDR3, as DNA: TGTGCCAGCAGCTTGGTCACTAGCGGGAGGTCTAATTCCTACGAGCAGTACTTC.

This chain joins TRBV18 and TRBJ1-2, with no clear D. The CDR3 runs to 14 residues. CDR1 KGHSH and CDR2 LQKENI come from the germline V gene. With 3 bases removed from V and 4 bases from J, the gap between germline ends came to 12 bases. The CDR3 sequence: CASSPPTSSYGYTF. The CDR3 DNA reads TGTGCCAGCTCACCTCCGACAAGTTCCTATGGCTACACCTTC.

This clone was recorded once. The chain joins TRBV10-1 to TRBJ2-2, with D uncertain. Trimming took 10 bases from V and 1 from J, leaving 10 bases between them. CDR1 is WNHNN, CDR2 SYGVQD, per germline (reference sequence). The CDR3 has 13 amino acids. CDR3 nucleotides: TGCGCCACCCGGTCCGGGAACACCGGGGAGCTGTTTTTT. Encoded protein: CATRSGNTGELFF.

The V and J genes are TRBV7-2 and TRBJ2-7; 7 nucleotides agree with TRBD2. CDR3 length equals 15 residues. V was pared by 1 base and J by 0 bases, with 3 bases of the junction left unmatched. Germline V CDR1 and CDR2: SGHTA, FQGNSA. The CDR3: CASSLESGDSYEQYF. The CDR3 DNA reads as TGTGCCAGCAGCTTAGAGAGCGGGGACTCCTACGAGCAGTACTTC.

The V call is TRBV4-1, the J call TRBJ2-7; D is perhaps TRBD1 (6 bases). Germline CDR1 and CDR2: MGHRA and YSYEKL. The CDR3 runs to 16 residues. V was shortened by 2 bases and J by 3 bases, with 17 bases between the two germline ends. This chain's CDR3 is CASSQYEGDPLYEQYF. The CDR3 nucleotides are TGCGCCAGCAGCCAATACGAGGGGGATCCGCTCTACGAGCAGTACTTC.